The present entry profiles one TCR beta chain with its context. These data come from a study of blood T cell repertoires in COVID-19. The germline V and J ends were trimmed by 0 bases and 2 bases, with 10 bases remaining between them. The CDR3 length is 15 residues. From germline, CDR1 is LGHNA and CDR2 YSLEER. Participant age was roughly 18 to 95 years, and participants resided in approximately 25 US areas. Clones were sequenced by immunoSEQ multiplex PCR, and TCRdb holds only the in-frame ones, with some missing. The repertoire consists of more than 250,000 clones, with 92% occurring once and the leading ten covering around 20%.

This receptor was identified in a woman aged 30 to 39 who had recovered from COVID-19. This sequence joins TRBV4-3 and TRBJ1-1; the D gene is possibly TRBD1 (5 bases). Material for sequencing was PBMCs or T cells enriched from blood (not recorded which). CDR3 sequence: CASSQDHWGNTEAFF. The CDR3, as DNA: TGCGCCAGCAGCCAAGACCACTGGGGCAACACTGAAGCTTTCTTT.